A single sample is the source of the 14 T cell receptor beta chains below, sequenced in a study of cytotoxic CD8 clonotypes in ibrutinib-treated CLL. Some clones are missing from TCRdb's copy, which holds only in-frame ones; the method was immunoSEQ multiplex PCR. The profile shows 25,000 to 35,000 clones, 65% to 90% of them singletons. The sequences come from PBMCs, collected after 24 months of ibrutinib treatment. These receptors all come from a human donor with chronic lymphocytic leukemia.

There are a few counts of this clone. The chain is built from TRBV6-4 and TRBJ2-3; D gene ambiguous. The CDR3 is 14 residues long. V dropped 5 bases and J dropped 1 base, with 10 bases sitting between them. Per the germline V gene, CDR1 is MRHNA and CDR2 is SNTAGT. The CDR3, as DNA: TGTGCCAGCAGTCCAAATTTGGGCACAGATACGCAGTATTTT. This translates into CASSPNLGTDTQYF.

The chain joins TRBV7-2 to TRBJ2-7, with D maybe TRBD2 (6 bases). The germline CDR1 and CDR2 sequences are SGHTA and FQGNSA. This CDR3 region has 16 residues. The germline V and J ends were trimmed by 4 bases and 10 bases, with 26 bases remaining between them. CDR3 sequence: CASSSTAGRIVYEQYF. The CDR3 bases are TGTGCCAGCAGCTCAACGGCGGGGAGGATTGTGTATGAACAGTACTTC.

The sample holds one count of this clone. The chain joins TRBV14 to TRBJ2-7; D call uncertain. The CDR3 contains 14 residues. V shed 2 bases and J shed 0 bases, with 8 bases lying between them. Germline-derived CDR1 and CDR2 are SGHDN and FVKESK. In DNA form, the CDR3 reads TGTGCCAGCAGCCAAAGACTGGGCTCCTACGAGCAGTACTTC. It encodes CASSQRLGSYEQYF.

The V call is TRBV23-1, the J call TRBJ2-5; TRBD2 agrees at 16 bases. TRBV23-1 is annotated as an ORF whose role is uncertain. Trimming cost V 0 bases and J 3 bases; bases outside gene matches: 4. This CDR3 has 18 amino acids. CDR3 DNA sequence: TGCGCCAGCAGTCAATCAGGGACTAGCGGGGGGGCAGAAGAGACCCAGTACTTC. Encoded protein: CASSQSGTSGGAEETQYF.

This chain links TRBV7-9 with TRBJ1-6; D unclear. This CDR3 has 16 amino acids. The germline V and J ends were trimmed by 6 bases and 3 bases, with 15 bases remaining between them. Germline CDR1 and CDR2: SEHNR and FQNEAQ (reference sequence). CDR3 amino acids: CASRQRAKHYNSPLHF. For the CDR3, the DNA is TGTGCCAGCAGGCAGAGGGCCAAACACTATAATTCACCCCTCCACTTT.

The V call is TRBV7-9, the J call TRBJ1-5, with D possibly matching TRBD1 (6 bases). This CDR3 contains 18 residues. V lost 5 bases and J lost 6, with 26 bases in between. Germline V CDR1 and CDR2: SEHNR, FQNEAQ (reference sequence). CDR3 DNA: TGTGCCAGCAGCCTATATGGGGACCCGGCAGGGGCCAGTCAGCCCCAGCATTTT. This encodes CASSLYGDPAGASQPQHF.

This chain joins TRBV6-1 and TRBJ1-1; D remains ambiguous. V gave up 7 bases and J gave up 7 bases, with 22 bases separating them. The CDR3 runs to 15 residues. CDR1 is MNHNS and CDR2 is SASEGT in the germline V gene. The CDR3 DNA follows: TGTGCCAGCACCCACCGATTTGGGCGGTTGGATGAAGCTTTCTTT. It specifies CASTHRFGRLDEAFF.

This chain joins TRBV6-5 and TRBJ2-7, with a tentative D call TRBD2 (7 bases). Per germline, CDR1 MNHEY and CDR2 SVGAGI. Deletions cut 2 bases from V and 3 bases from J, with 11 bases between. The CDR3 covers 14 residues. CDR3 sequence reads: CASSYRGGGYEQYF. CDR3 bases: TGTGCCAGCAGTTACAGGGGAGGGGGCTACGAGCAGTACTTC.

This clone appeared a single time. This chain uses TRBV7-3 with TRBJ2-7; D ambiguous. V dropped 5 bases and J dropped 5 bases, with 13 bases sitting between them. Germline V CDR1 and CDR2: SGHTA, FQGTGA. CDR3 size: 13 residues. Here the CDR3 reads CASSKTGGDEQYF. The CDR3 region has the DNA TGTGCCAGCAGCAAAACTGGTGGGGACGAGCAGTACTTC.

V and J are TRBV7-9 and TRBJ2-7; D gene uncertain. V lost 1 base and J 7 bases, leaving 11 bases between the germline ends. Germline CDR1 SEHNR, CDR2 FQNEAQ (reference sequence). The CDR3 contains 13 residues. CDR3 region: CASSLGVIGEQYF. In nucleotides, the CDR3 is TGTGCCAGCAGCTTAGGGGTAATTGGGGAGCAGTACTTC.

This clone was seen a single time. The rearrangement uses TRBV27 and TRBJ2-3; 9 bases map to TRBD2. V dropped 7 bases and J dropped 0; count of bases not matched to a gene: 14. The CDR3 spans 18 residues. Germline V lookup: CDR1 MNHEY, CDR2 SMNVEV (reference sequence). In DNA form, the CDR3 reads TGTGCCAGCACCCTACTTGCGGGGGGGCACCCTAGCACAGATACGCAGTATTTT. Amino acids: CASTLLAGGHPSTDTQYF.

The gene calls are TRBV23-1 and TRBJ1-1; TRBD1 might be the D (5 bases). TRBV23-1 is marked as an open reading frame, function uncertain. This CDR3 comprises 13 residues. Trimming stripped 1 base from V and 5 bases from J, with 8 bases between. This CDR3 is CASSQWGGTEAFF. The CDR3 nucleotides read TGCGCCAGCAGTCAATGGGGGGGGACTGAAGCTTTCTTT.

V is TRBV5-1 and J is TRBJ2-5, with 9 bases lining up with TRBD1. The CDR3 loop spans 14 amino acids. In germline, CDR1 is SGHRS, CDR2 YFSETQ. V was pared by 5 bases and J by 4 bases, with 6 bases of the junction left unmatched. This chain's CDR3 is CASSLLTGGETQYF. The DNA of the CDR3 is TGCGCCAGCAGTTTACTGACAGGGGGAGAGACCCAGTACTTC.

CDR3 amino acids: CATSRDGPDYEQYF. CDR3 bases: TGTGCCACCAGCAGAGATGGGCCAGACTACGAGCAGTACTTC. V and J are TRBV15 and TRBJ2-7, with D hard to call. This CDR3 contains 14 residues. Per the germline V gene, CDR1 is LNHNV and CDR2 is YYDKDF (reference sequence). V lost 0 bases and J lost 3, with 9 bases in between.